Listed below are T cell receptor beta chains from one sample, sequenced in a study of blood T cell repertoires in COVID-19. Generated by immunoSEQ multiplex PCR, the TCRdb table keeps only in-frame clones and is missing some. The sample contains roughly 100,000 clones, approximately 92% of which appear only once. Material for sequencing was peripheral blood. The receptors derive from a woman aged 45-65 years with COVID-19, enrolled during active disease. The conserved cysteine and the conserved F or W are not part of the CDR3 here.

>TRBV5-4|TRBJ2-7
ASSLGDNYEQY
>TRBV5-6|TRBJ1-2
ASSLGGTAGGLGYT
>TRBV5-1|TRBJ2-5
ASTPGLKETQY
>TRBV4-1|TRBJ1-2
ASSQGKGDGYT
>TRBV28|TRBJ1-2
ASRFLTTGDDGYT
>TRBV19|TRBJ2-7
ASSSDSYEQY
>TRBV19|TRBJ1-1
ASSLTRQGSNTEAF
>TRBV7-9|TRBJ2-7
ASSDGQGITYEQY
>TRBV21-1|TRBJ2-2
ASSKDVGTSPGELF
>TRBV27|TRBJ1-2
ASSYNRDFYGYT
>TRBV24-1|TRBJ2-1
ATSRQFGNEQF
>TRBV5-5|TRBJ2-3
ASSMSTGPDTQY
>TRBV27|TRBJ2-6
ASSSGLLSGANVLT
>TRBV24-1|TRBJ1-1
ATAQGMNTEAF
>TRBV7-9|TRBJ2-3
ASKWRGGTDTQY
>TRBV7-2|TRBJ2-2
ASSLVGRGWAGELF
>TRBV13|TRBJ2-3
ASSPPSGGFTDTQY
>TRBV5-4|TRBJ2-1
ASSLGSLLRNEQF
>TRBV3-1/TRBV3-2|TRBJ1-3
ASSPNRVPGNTIY
>TRBV3-1/TRBV3-2|TRBJ1-2
ASSQGTGGYGYT
>TRBV7-3|TRBJ1-1
ASSPRQGIKAF
>TRBV25-1|TRBJ1-3
ASSELASNTIY
>TRBV6-2/TRBV6-3|TRBJ2-2
ASSYLVGAGELF
>TRBV6-5|TRBJ1-5
ASSRTASSNQPQH
>TRBV11-2|TRBJ2-7
ASSLVAGVRYEQY
>TRBV3-1/TRBV3-2|TRBJ1-5
ASSQGLQGLNQPQH
>TRBV28|TRBJ1-2
ASSFGRNYGYT
>TRBV28|TRBJ2-7
ASSLTGYEQY
>TRBV14|TRBJ1-3
ASSTREANTIY
>TRBV5-5|TRBJ1-1
ASSLAQVNTEAF
>TRBV13|TRBJ2-6
ASTDRGGSGANVLT
>TRBV5-6|TRBJ2-1
ASSLVASGAYNEQF
>TRBV27|TRBJ2-7
ASSLTSGGEEQY
>TRBV29-1|TRBJ2-3
SVEGLAGLPDTQY
>TRBV5-4|TRBJ2-4
ASSSKRGGAKNIQY
>TRBV6-5|TRBJ2-1
ASSPRTGGWNEQF
>TRBV7-2|TRBJ2-7
ASSSGGSSYEQY
>TRBV18|TRBJ2-3
ASSPQGAQDTQY
>TRBV28|TRBJ2-3
ASTSGQSTTDTQY
>TRBV5-8|TRBJ2-2
ASSVGQASWAGELF
>TRBV21-1|TRBJ1-5
ASSKARPDSNQPQH
>TRBV11-1|TRBJ2-5
ASSFGGASETQY
>TRBV3-1/TRBV3-2|TRBJ2-2
ASSLRAASNTGELF
>TRBV2|TRBJ2-1
ASIPGGGNEQF
>TRBV7-8|TRBJ2-2
ASPTTNTGELF
>TRBV24-1|TRBJ1-5
ATSEGQGIGQPQH
>TRBV19|TRBJ1-2
ASSITSDRGYGYT
>TRBV29-1|TRBJ1-3
SVDEGGNTIY
>TRBV3-1/TRBV3-2|TRBJ1-3
ASSRFTGGNGNTIY
>TRBV2|TRBJ2-3
ASSGENDHGRRFDTQY
>TRBV6-5|TRBJ2-1
ASSSSGGASYNEQF
>TRBV2|TRBJ2-1
AAGDWSPGLAGARSYNEQF
>TRBV6-6|TRBJ2-2
ASSRELYTGELF
>TRBV5-1|TRBJ1-5
ASSLEGNGNQPQH
>TRBV2|TRBJ1-4
ASSPQGQGEKLF
>TRBV6-5|TRBJ1-6
ASTPVSSYNSPLH
>TRBV19|TRBJ1-2
ASSEQGKERWGYT